The clone carrying this TCR beta chain was seen ten or more times. Its specificity is not known. The record originates from a study of T cells in Graves' hyperthyroidism and ophthalmopathy. Across the study: Before treatment of any kind, peripheral blood was taken at initial diagnosis. Whole-study findings and limits: Also found in blood were most expanded thyroid clonotypes above 0.001.

Diagnoses used clinical symptoms, serum thyroxine and TRAb, thyroid ultrasound and orbital computed tomography. Amplified TCR beta CDR3 regions came from RNA transcripts. An initial round of RT-PCR targeting the TCR CDR3 relied on the HTBI primer set. TCRdb passed the multiplex PCR reads through MiXCR, listing each CDR3 protein once. Of fewer than 250,000 distinct CDR3 sequences detected, approximately 23% appear once; the ten largest clones hold about 40%. Germline V gene lookup returns CDR1 MNHEY and CDR2 SMNVEV (reference sequence). The V gene lost 4 bases and the J gene lost 8 bases, with 9 bases spanning the gap. The CDR3 is 13 residues long.

The sequenced material came from blood. This rearrangement joins TRBV27 to TRBJ1-6; D unresolved. This receptor was taken from a woman aged 40-49 years with Graves' ophthalmopathy. The CDR3 loop is CASSSPPDSPLHF. The CDR3 nucleotides are TGTGCCAGCAGTTCCCCCCCGGATTCACCCCTCCACTTT.